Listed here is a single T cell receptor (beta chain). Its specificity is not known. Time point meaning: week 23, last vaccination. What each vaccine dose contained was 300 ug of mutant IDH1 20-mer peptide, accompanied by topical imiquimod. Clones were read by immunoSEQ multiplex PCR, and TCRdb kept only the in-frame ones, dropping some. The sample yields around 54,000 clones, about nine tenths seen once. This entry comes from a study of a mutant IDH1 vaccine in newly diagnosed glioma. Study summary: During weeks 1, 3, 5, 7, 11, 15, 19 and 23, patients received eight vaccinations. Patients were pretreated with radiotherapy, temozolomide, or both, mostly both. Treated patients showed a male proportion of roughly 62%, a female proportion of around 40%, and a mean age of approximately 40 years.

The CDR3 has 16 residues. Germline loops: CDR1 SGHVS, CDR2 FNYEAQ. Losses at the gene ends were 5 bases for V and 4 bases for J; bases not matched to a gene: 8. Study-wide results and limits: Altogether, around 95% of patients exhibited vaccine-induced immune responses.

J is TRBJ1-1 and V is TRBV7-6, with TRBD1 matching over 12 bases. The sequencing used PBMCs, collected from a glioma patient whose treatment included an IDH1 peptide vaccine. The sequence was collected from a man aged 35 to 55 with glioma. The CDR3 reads CASSGTGGAGGTEAFF. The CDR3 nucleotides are TGTGCCAGCAGCGGGACAGGGGGCGCAGGAGGCACTGAAGCTTTCTTT.